One and the same sample provided the 4 T cell receptor beta chains below, sequenced in a study of T cell responses to AZD1222 COVID-19 vaccine. Only in-frame clones appear in the TCRdb table, and some are missing; sequencing was by immunoSEQ multiplex PCR. The sample yields roughly 130,000 clones, 90% to 95% seen once. The material sequenced was peripheral blood, taken on day 0 of AZD1222 vaccination. Every receptor here comes from an adult in good health.

Here the CDR3 reads CASSPGAGGAYNEQFF. The CDR3 nucleotides are TGTGCCAGCTCACCAGGGGCGGGAGGGGCCTACAATGAGCAGTTCTTC. The chain recombines TRBV18 with TRBJ2-1, with 9 positions matching TRBD2. Germline lookup yields CDR1 KGHSH and CDR2 LQKENI. Trimming took 2 bases from V and 2 from J; bases not matched to a gene: 4. The CDR3 is 16 amino acids.

The CDR3 loop is CASSSSITNYGYTF. CDR3 coding DNA: TGTGCCAGTAGTAGCAGTATCACTAACTATGGCTACACCTTC. The chain couples TRBV19 to TRBJ1-2; no clear D. The V gene lost 4 bases and the J gene lost 0 bases, with 9 bases spanning the gap. The CDR3 is 14 amino acids. Per germline, CDR1 LNHDA and CDR2 SQIVND (reference sequence).

The chain links TRBV4-1 to TRBJ2-2, with 7 bases fitting TRBD2. The germline CDR1 and CDR2 sequences are MGHRA and YSYEKL. V lost 1 base, J lost 5 bases, and 7 bases stayed unmatched. This CDR3 region has 16 residues. The CDR3 spells CASSQGRGGWTGELFF. CDR3 DNA: TGCGCCAGCAGCCAAGGACGCGGGGGATGGACCGGGGAGCTGTTTTTT.

This clone came up once. This rearrangement joins TRBV3-1 (or the pseudogene TRBV3-2) to TRBJ1-2; no clear D. Germline V gene lookup returns CDR1 LGHDT and CDR2 YNNKEL (reference sequence). The V end was cut by 1 base, the J end by 5 bases, with 8 bases between. This CDR3 is built from 13 residues. The CDR3 loop is CASSQGRRYGYTF. The CDR3 region has the DNA TGTGCCAGCAGCCAAGGTCGGCGTTATGGCTACACCTTC.